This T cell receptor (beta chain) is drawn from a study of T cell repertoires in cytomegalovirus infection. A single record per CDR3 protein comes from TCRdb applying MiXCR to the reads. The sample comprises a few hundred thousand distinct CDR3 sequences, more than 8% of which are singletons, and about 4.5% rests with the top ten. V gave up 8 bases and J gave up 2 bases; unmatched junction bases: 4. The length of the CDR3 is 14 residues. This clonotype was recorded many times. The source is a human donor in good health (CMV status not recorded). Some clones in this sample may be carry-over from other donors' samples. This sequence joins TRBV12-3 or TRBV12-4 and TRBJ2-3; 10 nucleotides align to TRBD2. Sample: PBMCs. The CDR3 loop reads CASLSGGATDTQYF. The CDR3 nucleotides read TGTGCCAGCCTAAGCGGGGGGGCCACAGATACGCAGTATTTT.